The 18 T cell receptor beta chains listed next were all sequenced from one sample in a study of vaccination and CD4 T cells after COVID-19. The antigens these receptors bind are not known. Specified treatment: approximately nine-day PBMC culture with coronavirus spike peptide pools or control peptides (ViraFEST assay). Sequencing of DNA taken from cultured CD4+ T cells relied on the Oncomine TCR Beta short-read assay. TCRdb reprocessed the PCR reads with MiXCR, giving one entry per CDR3 protein. The sample lists 8,000 to 9,000 distinct CDR3 sequences, approximately 50% occurring once. The sequenced material came from CD4+ T cells from blood, cultured in vitro. Receptors originate from a human donor who had recovered from COVID-19.

The rearrangement links TRBV6-1 to TRBJ2-7, with D unresolved. With 0 bases removed from V and 7 bases from J, the gap between germline ends came to 10 bases. Germline V lookup: CDR1 MNHNS, CDR2 SASEGT. The CDR3 totals 13 residues. The CDR3 loop is CASSEARPGEQYF. The CDR3 nucleotides are TGTGCCAGCAGTGAAGCGAGGCCGGGTGAGCAGTACTTC.

This chain uses TRBV15 with TRBJ1-1; the D is unclear. Trimming cost V 0 bases and J 0 bases, with 8 bases left between them. The V gene's germline CDR1 is LNHNV and CDR2 YYDKDF (reference sequence). The CDR3 runs 15 residues. In DNA, the CDR3 is TGTGCCACCAGCAGAGATGGCCCCTTGAACACTGAAGCTTTCTTT. It specifies CATSRDGPLNTEAFF.

This clonotype was seen a single time. CDR3 DNA: TGTGCCAGCAGACTGCCCATCGGTGGCTACACCTTC. Protein sequence: CASRLPIGGYTF. The chain employs TRBV28 and TRBJ1-2; the D is unclear. There are 12 residues in the CDR3. Germline CDR1 reads MDHEN; CDR2 reads SYDVKM. V was pared by 6 bases and J by 7 bases, with 12 bases between.

This clonotype appeared once. J is TRBJ2-5 and V is TRBV20-1, with unresolved D. V was pared by 3 bases and J by 0 bases, with 8 bases between. The V gene's germline CDR1 is DFQATT and CDR2 SNEGSKA (reference sequence). The CDR3 loop spans 13 amino acids. The CDR3 loop reads CSAREQHQETQYF. The CDR3 nucleotides read TGCAGTGCTAGGGAGCAACACCAAGAGACCCAGTACTTC.

This clonotype was recorded a few times. The chain couples TRBV20-1 to TRBJ1-2; D may be TRBD1 (5 bases). Germline V gives CDR1 DFQATT, CDR2 SNEGSKA (reference sequence). The CDR3 sequence is 11 residues long. Trimming shortened V by 7 bases and J by 8 bases, and 14 bases separated the two germline ends. The CDR3 loop is CSGWSRAGYTF. Here the CDR3 DNA reads TGCAGTGGATGGAGCAGGGCGGGCTACACCTTC.

This clonotype was picked up a small number of times. In nucleotides, the CDR3 is TGTGCCACCAGTGGCCGGGCTGGCTACACCTTC. Amino acids: CATSGRAGYTF. The gene calls are TRBV24-1 and TRBJ1-2; no clear D gene. This CDR3 comprises 11 residues. V was cut by 5 bases and J by 7 bases, with 7 bases left in between. Germline V gene data show CDR1 as KGHDR and CDR2 as SFDVKD.

This chain connects TRBV5-4 to TRBJ1-5, with D unclear. CDR1 is SGHNT, CDR2 YYREEE, per germline (reference sequence). The CDR3 sequence is 13 residues long. Trimming left V 3 bases short and J 5 bases short, with 9 bases between. The CDR3 protein is CASSSRPYQPQHF. For the CDR3, the DNA is TGTGCCAGCAGCTCCCGACCCTATCAGCCCCAGCATTTT.

The rearrangement uses TRBV7-9 and TRBJ1-1; the D is unclear. The germline CDR1 and CDR2 sequences are SEHNR and FQNEAQ (reference sequence). The V end was cut by 5 bases, the J end by 7 bases, with 11 bases between. There are 12 residues in the CDR3. This chain's CDR3 is CASSPGAREAFF. Here the CDR3 DNA reads TGTGCCAGCAGCCCGGGTGCTCGTGAAGCTTTCTTT. Looking up the rest from reference TRBV7-9 and TRBJ1-1 gives the full variable domain: DTGVSQNPRHKITKRGQNVTFRCDPISEHNRLYWYRQTLGQGPEFLTYFQNEAQLEKSRLLSDRFSAERPKGSFSTLEIQRTEQGDSAMYLCASSPGAREAFFGQGTRLTVV.

For the CDR3, the DNA is TGTGCCAGCAGTTACTCCCAGGCCAGGGGGAGGTCACCCCTCCACTTT. It codes for CASSYSQARGRSPLHF. V is TRBV6-5 and J is TRBJ1-6; TRBD1 aligns across 7 bases. J was trimmed by 10 bases and V by 0 bases; bases with no gene match: 9. The CDR3 totals 16 residues. Germline loops: CDR1 MNHEY, CDR2 SVGAGI.

This chain connects TRBV6-2 or TRBV6-3 to TRBJ1-5; D is perhaps TRBD1 (6 bases). Germline CDR1 reads MNHEY; CDR2 reads SVGEGT. The CDR3 length is 15 residues. Trimming pared 11 bases from V and 2 bases from J, leaving 19 bases between. DNA of the CDR3: TGTGCCGGCGGCTTCGTACAGGGACGCAATCAGCCCCAGCATTTT. Amino acids: CAGGFVQGRNQPQHF.

J is TRBJ1-1 and V is TRBV28; the match to TRBD1 covers 7 bases. CDR1 MDHEN and CDR2 SYDVKM come from the germline V gene. The CDR3 is 15 residues long. V lost 7 bases, J lost 3 bases, and 11 bases stayed unmatched. CDR3 protein: CASTQGGSVDTEAFF. The CDR3 coding sequence is TGTGCCAGCACTCAGGGGGGGAGTGTCGACACTGAAGCTTTCTTT.

The chain uses TRBV20-1 and TRBJ1-5, with a weak D call TRBD1 (6 bases). V lost 4 bases to trimming and J lost 0 bases, with 13 bases between them. Germline CDR1 and CDR2: DFQATT and SNEGSKA (reference sequence). This CDR3 has 15 amino acids. CDR3 sequence: CSATQGSGSNQPQHF. DNA of the CDR3: TGCAGTGCTACTCAGGGGAGTGGTAGCAATCAGCCCCAGCATTTT.

There are a few counts of this clonotype. The genes are TRBV10-3 and TRBJ2-5, with 8 bases identical to TRBD2. J lost 5 bases, V lost 6 bases, and 5 bases had no gene match. Per the germline V gene, CDR1 is ENHRY and CDR2 is SYGVKD. This CDR3 contains 13 residues. CDR3 DNA: TGTGCCATCAGGGGACGGGAGGGTGAGACCCAGTACTTC. This codes for CAIRGREGETQYF.

This chain connects TRBV4-2 to TRBJ2-7; the match to TRBD2 covers 9 bases. The ends lost 6 bases at V and 0 bases at J; junction bases unmatched: 9. Germline V gene data show CDR1 as LGHNA and CDR2 as YNFKEQ. The CDR3 has 16 residues. The chain's CDR3 is CASRPAGTSTSYEQYF. CDR3 in DNA: TGTGCCAGCAGGCCAGCCGGGACTAGCACCTCCTACGAGCAGTACTTC.

The gene calls are TRBV4-3 and TRBJ1-5; D call uncertain. The CDR3 totals 14 residues. Germline V gene sequence: CDR1 LGHNA, CDR2 YSLEER. The V and J ends lost 5 bases and 3 bases respectively, with 11 bases between them. The CDR3 reads CASSVHTHNQPQHF. In DNA, the CDR3 is TGCGCCAGCAGCGTACATACCCACAATCAGCCCCAGCATTTT.

The chain uses TRBV20-1 and TRBJ2-5; tentative D call: TRBD2 (5 bases). Germline assignment: CDR1 DFQATT and CDR2 SNEGSKA (reference sequence). V shed 3 bases and J shed 5 bases, with 22 bases lying between them. CDR3 length: 16 amino acids. CDR3 loop: CSASQELGGTVETQYF. CDR3 sequence (DNA): TGCAGTGCTAGCCAAGAGCTAGGAGGCACGGTGGAGACCCAGTACTTC.

This clonotype was observed a few times. V is TRBV20-1 and J is TRBJ2-5; tentative D call: TRBD1 (5 bases). Per the germline V gene, CDR1 is DFQATT and CDR2 is SNEGSKA (reference sequence). Between the trimmed V and J ends, which lost 5 bases and 2 bases, there was a span of 9 bases. CDR3 length equals 12 residues. CDR3 sequence (DNA): TGCAGTGCTGTTAAGGGGCAAGAGACCCAGTACTTC. Translation: CSAVKGQETQYF.

This clonotype was found a few times. The chain combines TRBV7-2 with TRBJ1-2; TRBD1 is a possible D gene (6 bases). The CDR3 extends over 14 amino acids. Germline V lookup: CDR1 SGHTA, CDR2 FQGNSA. The V end was cut by 4 bases, the J end by 8 bases, with 17 bases between. CDR3 sequence: CASSSSPGGLGYTF. CDR3 coding DNA: TGTGCCAGCAGCTCTAGCCCCGGGGGGCTAGGCTACACCTTC.